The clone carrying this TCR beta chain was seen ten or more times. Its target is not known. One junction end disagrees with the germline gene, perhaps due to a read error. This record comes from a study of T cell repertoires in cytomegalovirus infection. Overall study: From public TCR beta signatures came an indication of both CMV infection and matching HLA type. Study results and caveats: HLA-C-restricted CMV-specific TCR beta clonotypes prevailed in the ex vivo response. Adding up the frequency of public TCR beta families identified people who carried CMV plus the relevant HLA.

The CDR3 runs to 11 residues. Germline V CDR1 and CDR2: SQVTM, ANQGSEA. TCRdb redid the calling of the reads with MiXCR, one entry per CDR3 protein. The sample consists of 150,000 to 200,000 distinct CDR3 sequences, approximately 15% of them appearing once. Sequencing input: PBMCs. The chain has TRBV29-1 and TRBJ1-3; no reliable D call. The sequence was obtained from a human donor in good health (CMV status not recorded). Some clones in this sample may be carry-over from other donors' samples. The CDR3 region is CSVEEGNTIYF. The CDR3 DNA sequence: TGCAGCGTCGAAGAAGGAAACACCATATATTTT.